This TCR beta chain was observed in a study of shared clonotypes between healthy human individuals. Details on this clone: The antigen remains unidentified.

Germline-derived CDR1 and CDR2 are SGHDT and YYEEEE. This CDR3 has 13 amino acids. Trimming cost V 4 bases and J 8 bases; bases outside gene matches: 3. Per the study methods: ImmunoSEQ junction-only sequences lacked quality scores, so their filtering differed. The table came from immunoSEQ multiplex PCR; TCRdb's copy has only in-frame clones and leaves some out. V, J and clone size derive from that table, while D and trimming were established from the DNA sequence. The sample contains some 1,900,000 clones, roughly 95% of which appear only once. Naive CD8 populations comprised CD45RO-negative cells positively selected for CCR7, excluding terminally differentiated effector memory CD45RA+ cells. Study-wide results and caveats: Clonotype sharing levels among donors were expected to vary with sequencing depth. The naive CD4 repertoires of a few donors were compared, and roughly 5.1% of clonotypes were shared. Rarefaction analysis demonstrated incomplete sorted-subset sequencing notwithstanding large depth.

The sequenced sample consisted of naive CD8+ T cells sorted from blood. V is TRBV5-6 and J is TRBJ1-1; 12 bases align to TRBD1. This TCR derives from a man between 18 and 29 years old in good health. In DNA, the CDR3 is TGTGCCAGCAGCCCGGGACAGGGGGCCGAAGCTTTCTTT. Protein sequence: CASSPGQGAEAFF.